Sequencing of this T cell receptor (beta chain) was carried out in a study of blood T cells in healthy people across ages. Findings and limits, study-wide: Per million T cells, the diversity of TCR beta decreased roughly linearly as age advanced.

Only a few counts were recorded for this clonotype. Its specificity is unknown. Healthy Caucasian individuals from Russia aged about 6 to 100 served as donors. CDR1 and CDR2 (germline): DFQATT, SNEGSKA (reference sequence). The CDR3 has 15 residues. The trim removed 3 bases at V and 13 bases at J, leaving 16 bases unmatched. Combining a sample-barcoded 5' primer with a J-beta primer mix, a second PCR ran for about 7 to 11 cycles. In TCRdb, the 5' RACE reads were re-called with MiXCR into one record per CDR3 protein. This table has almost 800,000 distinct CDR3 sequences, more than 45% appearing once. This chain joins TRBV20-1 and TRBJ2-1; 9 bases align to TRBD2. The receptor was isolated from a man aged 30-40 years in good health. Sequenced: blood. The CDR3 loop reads CSASGAGGPVGEQFF. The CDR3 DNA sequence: TGCAGTGCTAGCGGGGCGGGAGGGCCAGTGGGTGAACAGTTCTTC.